Shown below are 5 T cell receptor beta chains from a single sample sequenced in a study of blood T cell repertoires in COVID-19. Some clones are missing from TCRdb's copy, which holds only in-frame ones; the method was immunoSEQ multiplex PCR. Of about 230,000 clones detected, approximately 90% appear once; the ten largest clones hold 15% to 19%. The sequenced sample consisted of PBMCs or T cells enriched from blood (not recorded which). Receptor source: a man younger than 30 who had recovered from COVID-19.

To note about this clone: Germline and junction disagree at one end, which may indicate a read error. This chain uses TRBV7-6 with TRBJ2-1, with D tentatively TRBD1 (5 bases). In germline, CDR1 is SGHVS, CDR2 FNYEAQ. The CDR3 runs 14 residues. CDR3: CASSLVGQYSEQFF. Written as DNA, the CDR3 is TGTGCCAGCAGCTTAGTGGGGCAGTACAGTGAGCAGTTCTTC.

The table lists this clone with a few counts. V and J are TRBV6-2 or TRBV6-3 and TRBJ2-7, with 7 bases identical to TRBD2. This CDR3 is 12 amino acids long. The germline V gene encodes CDR1 MNHEY and CDR2 SVGEGT. After removal of 4 bases from V and 3 bases from J, the junction contained 0 bases not matched to a gene. The CDR3 DNA reads TGTGCCAGCAGTTGGGACTACTACGAGCAGTACTTC. Amino acids: CASSWDYYEQYF.

This chain connects TRBV19 to TRBJ2-3; 8 bases are a match to TRBD1. V lost 4 bases and J lost 1; bases outside the gene matches: 10. CDR1 LNHDA and CDR2 SQIVND come from the germline V gene (reference sequence). The CDR3 extends over 17 amino acids. CDR3 in DNA: TGTGCCAGTAGTAGGAAACCCAGGGGGCTCGGCACAGATACGCAGTATTTT. Its translation: CASSRKPRGLGTDTQYF.

V and J are TRBV11-3 and TRBJ1-1, with D unclear. CDR1 is SGHNT and CDR2 is YENEEA in the germline V gene. The V gene lost 2 bases and the J gene lost 6 bases, with 4 bases spanning the gap. The length of the CDR3 is 11 residues. DNA of the CDR3: TGTGCCAGCAGCTTATCAGCTGAAGCTTTCTTT. Amino acids: CASSLSAEAFF. Variable domain in full (rest from reference TRBV11-3 and TRBJ1-1): EAGVVQSPRYKIIEKKQPVAFWCNPISGHNTLYWYLQNLGQGPELLIRYENEEAVDDSQLPKDRFSAERLKGVDSTLKIQPAELGDSAVYLCASSLSAEAFFGQGTRLTVV.

This clone has more than one count but fewer than ten. The genes are TRBV28 and TRBJ2-7, with D possibly being TRBD1 (6 bases). Germline V gene sequence: CDR1 MDHEN, CDR2 SYDVKM. The CDR3 is 14 residues long. The V end lost 6 bases, the J end lost 1 base, and 13 bases lay between the germline ends. The CDR3 bases are TGTGCCAGCAGCCTCACGGGACAATCCTACGAGCAGTACTTC. It encodes CASSLTGQSYEQYF.